These T cell receptor beta chains were read from a single sample in a study of PD-1 blockade in classical Hodgkin lymphoma. Produced via immunoSEQ multiplex PCR; TCRdb's table is partial and in-frame only. The sample lists 45,000 to 60,000 clones, over 70% occurring once. This specimen was peripheral blood mononuclear cells (PBMCs), taken at baseline. These receptors all come from a human donor with classical Hodgkin lymphoma. CDR3s include the opening cysteine and the closing phenylalanine or tryptophan. The D gene is left open where the match is weak. The size of a clone is reported for some rows only, either as once, few or many, or as a class for expanded clones.

size: NA
D: NA
V: TRBV7-9
J: TRBJ1-1
DNA: TGTGCCAGCAGCTTAGGCCGGGACGGTGAAGAAGCTTTCTTT
CDR3: CASSLGRDGEEAFF

size: NA
D: TRBD1
V: TRBV27
J: TRBJ2-1
DNA: TGTGCCAGCAGTATTCCGGGACAGGGGGCAAATGAGCAGTTCTTC
CDR3: CASSIPGQGANEQFF

size: NA
D: TRBD2
V: TRBV5-4
J: TRBJ2-1
DNA: TGTGCCAGCAGCTTGCGTCTAGCGGGATGGTCGGACGAGCAGTTCTTC
CDR3: CASSLRLAGWSDEQFF

size: once
D: NA
V: TRBV19
J: TRBJ2-2
DNA: TGTGCCAGCCAGGACGGAACGAACACCGGGGAGCTGTTTTTT
CDR3: CASQDGTNTGELFF

size: NA
D: NA
V: TRBV9
J: TRBJ2-2
DNA: TGTGCCAGCAGCCTTGAACCAGGGATCCAAACCGGGGAGCTGTTTTTT
CDR3: CASSLEPGIQTGELFF

size: NA
D: NA
V: TRBV7-3
J: TRBJ2-5
DNA: TGTGCCAGCAGCTTACAGGATAGAGAGACCCAGTACTTC
CDR3: CASSLQDRETQYF

size: NA
D: NA
V: TRBV7-8
J: TRBJ1-5
DNA: TGTGCCAGCAGCTTAGGGCGCCTGGCAAATCAGCCCCAGCATTTT
CDR3: CASSLGRLANQPQHF

size: NA
D: NA
V: TRBV7-6
J: TRBJ2-1
DNA: TGTGCCAGCAGCTTAGTAAATTTTGAAGCCTCCTACAATGAGCAGTTCTTC
CDR3: CASSLVNFEASYNEQFF

size: NA
D: NA
V: TRBV2
J: TRBJ2-2
DNA: TGTGCCAGCCGAGTAGGGGGTGGGGAGCTGTTTTTT
CDR3: CASRVGGGELFF

size: NA
D: NA
V: TRBV19
J: TRBJ2-6
DNA: TGTGCCAGTAGTATAGAAGGGGCCGGGGCCAACGTCCTGACTTTC
CDR3: CASSIEGAGANVLTF

size: many
D: NA
V: TRBV2
J: TRBJ2-1
DNA: TGTGCCAGCAGTGGTTTCGCCGACCGGCAGTTCTTC
CDR3: CASSGFADRQFF

size: once
D: NA
V: TRBV19
J: TRBJ1-2
DNA: TGTGCCAGTGGAAGGGAATTCGCTGGCTACACCTTC
CDR3: CASGREFAGYTF

size: NA
D: NA
V: TRBV4-3
J: TRBJ2-3
DNA: TGCGCCAGCAGCCAGCGAGGAGGGGCAGTGTCAGATACGCAGTATTTT
CDR3: CASSQRGGAVSDTQYF

size: NA
D: NA
V: TRBV5-4
J: TRBJ2-3
DNA: TGTGCCAGCAGCTTTAGCACAGATACGCAGTATTTT
CDR3: CASSFSTDTQYF

size: NA
D: NA
V: TRBV7-9
J: TRBJ1-1
DNA: TGTGCCAGCAGCTTAAGTAAGGTGGAGGGGAACACTGAAGCTTTCTTT
CDR3: CASSLSKVEGNTEAFF

size: NA
D: TRBD2
V: TRBV4-1
J: TRBJ2-7
DNA: TGCGCCAGCAGTCTCCTAGCGGGAGAATCCTACGAGCAGTACTTC
CDR3: CASSLLAGESYEQYF

size: NA
D: TRBD1
V: TRBV19
J: TRBJ1-5
DNA: TGTGCCAGTAGTATAGCCCTGGTCGCAGGGGGGAAATCGCAGCCCCAGCATTTT
CDR3: CASSIALVAGGKSQPQHF

size: NA
D: TRBD2
V: TRBV7-6
J: TRBJ2-2
DNA: TGTGCCAGCAGCTTAGCGCTAGCGGGAGCCACCGGGGAGCTGTTTTTT
CDR3: CASSLALAGATGELFF

size: NA
D: NA
V: TRBV5-1
J: TRBJ1-2
DNA: TGCGCCAGCAGCTTACCCGGCAACTATGGCTACACCTTC
CDR3: CASSLPGNYGYTF

size: NA
D: TRBD2
V: TRBV6-5
J: TRBJ2-1
DNA: TGTGCCAGCAGGACGGGACTAAACTCCTACAATGAGCAGTTCTTC
CDR3: CASRTGLNSYNEQFF

size: NA
D: TRBD2
V: TRBV2
J: TRBJ2-3
DNA: TGTGCCAGCAGTGACAGTAGCGGGAGAACAGATACGCAGTATTTT
CDR3: CASSDSSGRTDTQYF

size: NA
D: NA
V: TRBV19
J: TRBJ2-7
DNA: TGTGCCAGTAGGGTCACAGGCCTCGGATACGAGCAGTACTTC
CDR3: CASRVTGLGYEQYF

size: NA
D: TRBD1
V: TRBV11-3
J: TRBJ1-4
DNA: TGTGCCAGCAGCTCACCGGGACAGTCTAATGAAAAACTGTTTTTT
CDR3: CASSSPGQSNEKLFF

size: NA
D: TRBD2
V: TRBV10-3
J: TRBJ2-2
DNA: TGTGCCATCAGTGTTGGCGGGAGTAACACCGGGGAGCTGTTTTTT
CDR3: CAISVGGSNTGELFF

size: NA
D: NA
V: TRBV7-2
J: TRBJ1-1
DNA: TGTGCCAGCAGCTTAGAGACGGGGAACACTGAAGCTTTCTTT
CDR3: CASSLETGNTEAFF

size: NA
D: NA
V: TRBV2
J: TRBJ1-1
DNA: TGTGCCAGCAGTGAACAGGGCAACACTGAAGCTTTCTTT
CDR3: CASSEQGNTEAFF

size: NA
D: NA
V: TRBV10-3
J: TRBJ2-1
DNA: TGTGCCATCAGTGAGACGACCGAGGCGACCCCCAATGAGCAGTTCTTC
CDR3: CAISETTEATPNEQFF

size: NA
D: NA
V: TRBV11-2
J: TRBJ1-1
DNA: TGTGCCAGCAGCACATGGCAGACGAACACTGAAGCTTTCTTT
CDR3: CASSTWQTNTEAFF

size: NA
D: NA
V: TRBV19
J: TRBJ1-4
DNA: TGTGCCAGTAGTATATGGGGTGACAGCTCAGAAAAACTGTTTTTT
CDR3: CASSIWGDSSEKLFF

size: NA
D: NA
V: TRBV5-1
J: TRBJ2-3
DNA: TGCGCCAGCAGCTCGCTAGATACGCAGTATTTT
CDR3: CASSSLDTQYF

size: NA
D: NA
V: TRBV5-1
J: TRBJ2-1
DNA: TGCGCCAGCAGCTTAGGGGTCTGGGGAGAGCAGTTCTTC
CDR3: CASSLGVWGEQFF

size: NA
D: NA
V: TRBV2
J: TRBJ2-1
DNA: TGTGCCAGCAGTGACCCCTACAATGAGCAGTTCTTC
CDR3: CASSDPYNEQFF

size: NA
D: NA
V: TRBV19
J: TRBJ1-2
DNA: TGTGCCAGTAGTATAATAAGGAGCGGGGGAGACTATGGCTACACCTTC
CDR3: CASSIIRSGGDYGYTF

size: NA
D: TRBD2
V: TRBV6-5
J: TRBJ2-1
DNA: TGTGCCAGCAGTTATTCGGGACTAGCGGGAGACAATGAGCAGTTCTTC
CDR3: CASSYSGLAGDNEQFF

size: NA
D: NA
V: TRBV7-6
J: TRBJ2-5
DNA: TGTGCCAGCAGCTCACACGAGACCCAGTACTTC
CDR3: CASSSHETQYF

size: NA
D: NA
V: TRBV2
J: TRBJ2-1
DNA: TGTGCCAGCAGAACTTGGACCGAATTCAGTGAGCAGTTCTTC
CDR3: CASRTWTEFSEQFF

size: once
D: TRBD2
V: TRBV2
J: TRBJ2-3
DNA: TGTGCCGGGAGGACTAGTTGGGATACGCAGTATTTT
CDR3: CAGRTSWDTQYF

size: NA
D: NA
V: TRBV28
J: TRBJ1-1
DNA: TGTGCCAGCTGGGGGCAGGCGAACACTGAAGCTTTCTTT
CDR3: CASWGQANTEAFF